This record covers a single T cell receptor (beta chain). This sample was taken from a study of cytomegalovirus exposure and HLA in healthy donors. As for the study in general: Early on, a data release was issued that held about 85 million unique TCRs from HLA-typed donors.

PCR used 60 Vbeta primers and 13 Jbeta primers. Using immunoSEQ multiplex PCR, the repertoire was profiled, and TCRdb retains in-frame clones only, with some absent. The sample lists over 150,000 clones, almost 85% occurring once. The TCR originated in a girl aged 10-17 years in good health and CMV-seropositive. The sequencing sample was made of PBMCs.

CDR3 DNA sequence: TGTGCCAGCGGGATCGGGGGTTATACGGAGACCCAGTACTTC. Translated, it gives CASGIGGYTETQYF. The gene calls are TRBV5-4 and TRBJ2-5; D is possibly TRBD2 (6 bases). V was pared by 7 bases and J by 5 bases, with 18 bases between. The CDR3 is 14 residues long. In germline, CDR1 is SGHNT, CDR2 YYREEE (reference sequence). Variable domain in full (rest from reference TRBV5-4 and TRBJ2-5): ETGVTQSPTHLIKTRGQQVTLRCSSQSGHNTVSWYQQALGQGPQFIFQYYREEENGRGNFPPRFSGLQFPNYSSELNVNALELDDSALYLCASGIGGYTETQYFGPGTRLLVL.